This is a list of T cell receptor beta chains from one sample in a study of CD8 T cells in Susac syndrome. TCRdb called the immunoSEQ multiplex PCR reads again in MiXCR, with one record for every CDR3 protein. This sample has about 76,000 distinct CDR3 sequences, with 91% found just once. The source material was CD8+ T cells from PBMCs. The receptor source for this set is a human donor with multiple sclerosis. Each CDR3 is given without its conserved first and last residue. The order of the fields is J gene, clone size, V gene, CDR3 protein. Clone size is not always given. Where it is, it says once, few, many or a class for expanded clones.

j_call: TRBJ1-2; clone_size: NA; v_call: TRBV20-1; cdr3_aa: SARDPGPTGRYYGYT
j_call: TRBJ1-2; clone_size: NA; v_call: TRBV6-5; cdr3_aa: ASSYWPGEPNYGYT
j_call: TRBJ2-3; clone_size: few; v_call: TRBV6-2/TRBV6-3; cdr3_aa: ASSLGGDTQY
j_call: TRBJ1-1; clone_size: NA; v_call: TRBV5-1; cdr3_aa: ASSLAPAETEAF
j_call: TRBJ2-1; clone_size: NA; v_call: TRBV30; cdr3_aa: AWTLTGESYNEQF
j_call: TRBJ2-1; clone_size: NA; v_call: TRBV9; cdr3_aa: ASSAPTSGLAGDYNEQF
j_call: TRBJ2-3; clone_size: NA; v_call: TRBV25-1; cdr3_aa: ASSEWRQATDTQY
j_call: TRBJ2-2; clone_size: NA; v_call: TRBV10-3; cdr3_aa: AISDRRVHDNTGELF
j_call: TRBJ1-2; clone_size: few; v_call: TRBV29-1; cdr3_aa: SVDGILDFYGYT
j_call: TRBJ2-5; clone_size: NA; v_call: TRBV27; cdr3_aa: ASSISGSSQETQY
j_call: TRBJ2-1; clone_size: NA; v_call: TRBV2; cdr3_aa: ASSPDWGEVYEQF
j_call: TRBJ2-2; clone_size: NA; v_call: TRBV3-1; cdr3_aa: ASSQDVRTANTGELF
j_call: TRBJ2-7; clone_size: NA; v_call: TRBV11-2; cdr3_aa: ASSPAREQY
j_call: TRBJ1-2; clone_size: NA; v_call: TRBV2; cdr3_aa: ASIFMDRAYGYT
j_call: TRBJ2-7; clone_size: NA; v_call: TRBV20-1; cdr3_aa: SATSIVSYEQY
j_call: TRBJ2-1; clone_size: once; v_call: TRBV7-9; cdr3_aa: ASSPGVLSEEQF
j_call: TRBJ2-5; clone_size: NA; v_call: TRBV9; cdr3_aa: ASSSNEETQY
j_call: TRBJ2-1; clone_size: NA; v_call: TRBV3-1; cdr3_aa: ASSQILTVNEQF
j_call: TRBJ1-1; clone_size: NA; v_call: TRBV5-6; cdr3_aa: ASQLGGGRAF
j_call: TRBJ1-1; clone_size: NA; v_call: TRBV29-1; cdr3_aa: SVDPGMNTEAF
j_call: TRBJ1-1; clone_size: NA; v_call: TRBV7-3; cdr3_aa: ASSLDRGPNTEAF
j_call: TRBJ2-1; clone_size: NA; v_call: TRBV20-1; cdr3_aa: SVMDLAGVLNEQF
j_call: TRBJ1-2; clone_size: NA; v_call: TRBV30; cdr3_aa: ASTQAAGGRYGYT
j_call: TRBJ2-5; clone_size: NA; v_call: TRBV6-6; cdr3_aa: ASSYSAQGAWETQY
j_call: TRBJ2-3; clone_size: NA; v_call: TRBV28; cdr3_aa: ASSLDAATDTQY
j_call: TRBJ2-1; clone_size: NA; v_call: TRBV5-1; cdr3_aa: ASSPGSERNEQF
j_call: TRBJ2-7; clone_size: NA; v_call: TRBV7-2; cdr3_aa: ASSLPSYEQY
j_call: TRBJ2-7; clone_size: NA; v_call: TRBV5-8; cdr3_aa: ASSLEGAWEQY
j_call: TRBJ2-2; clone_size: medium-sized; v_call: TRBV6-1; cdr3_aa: ASSPYSAEGELF
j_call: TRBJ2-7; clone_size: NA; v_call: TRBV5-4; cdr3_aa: ASSFGPPGEQY
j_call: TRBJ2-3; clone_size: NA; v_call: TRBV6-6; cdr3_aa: ASSYSDGVTDTQY
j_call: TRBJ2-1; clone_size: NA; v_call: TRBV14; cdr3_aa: ASSQESLGLSYNEQF
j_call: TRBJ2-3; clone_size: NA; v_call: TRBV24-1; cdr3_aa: ATSDSLGADTQY
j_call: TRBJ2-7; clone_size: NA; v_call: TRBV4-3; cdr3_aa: ASSQDGTGAYEQY
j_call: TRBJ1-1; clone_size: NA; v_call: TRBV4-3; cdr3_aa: ASSQEAWGNTEAF
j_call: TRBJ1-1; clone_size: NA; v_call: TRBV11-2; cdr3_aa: ASGRAPGANTEAF
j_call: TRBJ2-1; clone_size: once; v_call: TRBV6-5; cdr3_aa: ASSPSRTSLDNEQF
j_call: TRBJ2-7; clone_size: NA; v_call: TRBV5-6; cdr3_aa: ASSGPVRSSYEQY
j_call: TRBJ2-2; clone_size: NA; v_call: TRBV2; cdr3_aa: ASSGTLPGELF
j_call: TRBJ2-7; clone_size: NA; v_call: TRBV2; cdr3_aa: ASMGYEQY
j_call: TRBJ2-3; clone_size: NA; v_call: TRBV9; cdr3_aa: ASSVSGGPGDTQY
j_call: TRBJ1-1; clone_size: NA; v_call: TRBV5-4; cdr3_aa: ASSDTRVLDTEAF
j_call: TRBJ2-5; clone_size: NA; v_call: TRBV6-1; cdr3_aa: ASTILGRGETQY
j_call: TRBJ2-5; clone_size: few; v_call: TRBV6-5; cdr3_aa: ASSYSGTPYQETQY
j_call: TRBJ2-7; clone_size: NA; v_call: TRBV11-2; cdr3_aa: ASSPSPTNKYSYEQY
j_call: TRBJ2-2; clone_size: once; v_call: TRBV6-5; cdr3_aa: ASSYLLGRDRGLAGELF
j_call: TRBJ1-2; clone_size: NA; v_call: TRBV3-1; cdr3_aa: ASSQEGAAGTANYGYT
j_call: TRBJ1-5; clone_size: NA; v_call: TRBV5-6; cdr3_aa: ASSGRGFRNQPQH
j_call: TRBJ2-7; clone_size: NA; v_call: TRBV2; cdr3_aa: ASSDSGAYEQY
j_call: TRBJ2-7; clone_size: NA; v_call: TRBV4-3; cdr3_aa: ASSQEVADYEQY
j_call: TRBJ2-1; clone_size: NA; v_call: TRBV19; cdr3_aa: ASTAMTSGYYNEQF
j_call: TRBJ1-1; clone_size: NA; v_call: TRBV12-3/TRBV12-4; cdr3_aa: ASRVGGQIETF
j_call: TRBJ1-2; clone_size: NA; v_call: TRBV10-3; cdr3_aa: AISDSDLLNYGYT
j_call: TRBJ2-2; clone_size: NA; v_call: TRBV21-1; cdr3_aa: ASSKGGVLGPLF
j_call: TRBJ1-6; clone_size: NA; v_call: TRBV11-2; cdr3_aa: ASSVGRLADSPLH
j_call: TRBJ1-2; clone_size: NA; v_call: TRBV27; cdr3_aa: ASSLGRGLEGYT
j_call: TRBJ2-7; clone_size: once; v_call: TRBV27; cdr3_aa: ASSHYGYEQY